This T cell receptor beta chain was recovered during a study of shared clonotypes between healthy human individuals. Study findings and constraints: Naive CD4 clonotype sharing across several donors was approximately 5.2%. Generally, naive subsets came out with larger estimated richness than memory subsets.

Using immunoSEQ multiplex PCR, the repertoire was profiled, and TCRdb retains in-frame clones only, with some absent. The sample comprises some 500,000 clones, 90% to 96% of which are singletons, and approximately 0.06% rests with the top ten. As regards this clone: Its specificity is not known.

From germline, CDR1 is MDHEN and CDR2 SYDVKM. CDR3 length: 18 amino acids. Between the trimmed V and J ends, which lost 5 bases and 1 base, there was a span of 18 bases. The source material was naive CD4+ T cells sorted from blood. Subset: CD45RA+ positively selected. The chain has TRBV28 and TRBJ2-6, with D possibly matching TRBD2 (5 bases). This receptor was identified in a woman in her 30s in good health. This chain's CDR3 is CASSPPGGSWSGANVLTF. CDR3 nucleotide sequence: TGTGCCAGCAGTCCCCCAGGAGGTAGCTGGTCTGGGGCCAACGTCCTGACTTTC. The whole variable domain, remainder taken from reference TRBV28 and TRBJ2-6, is DVKVTQSSRYLVKRTGEKVFLECVQDMDHENMFWYRQDPGLGLRLIYFSYDVKMKEKGDIPEGYSVSREKKERFSLILESASTNQTSMYLCASSPPGGSWSGANVLTFGAGSRLTVL.